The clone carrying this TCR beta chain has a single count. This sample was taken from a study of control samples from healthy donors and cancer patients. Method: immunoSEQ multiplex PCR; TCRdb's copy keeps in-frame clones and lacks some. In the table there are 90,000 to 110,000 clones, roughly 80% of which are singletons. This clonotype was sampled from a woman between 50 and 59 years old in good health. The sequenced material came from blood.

The CDR3 DNA reads TGTGCCATCAGTGAGCAAATGAACACTGAAGCTTTCTTT. It codes for CAISEQMNTEAFF. V and J are TRBV10-3 and TRBJ1-1; D is unclear. The CDR3 is 13 amino acids. V lost 2 bases and J lost 0, with 4 bases in between. CDR1 and CDR2 (germline): ENHRY, SYGVKD.